This T cell receptor beta chain was documented in a study of T cells in women clearing cervical HPV infection. Study-level results: Timing of associations relative to infection is unclear; T-cell subsets were not isolated.

Regarding this clone: What it binds is not known.

The repertoire was sequenced with immunoSEQ multiplex PCR; TCRdb's copy has only in-frame clones and lacks some. This sample's table has tens of thousands of clones. The receptor was derived from a woman between 18 and 70 years old with a cervical HPV16 infection that either progressed to CIN3+ or cleared (not recorded which). The specimen sequenced was blood buffy coat.

CDR3: CASSVLTGQGTDTQYF. The part of the CDR3 DNA that was read is TGTGCCAGCAGCGTACTGACGGGACAGGGAACAGATACG. The rearrangement links TRBV9 to TRBJ2-3; TRBD1 matches at 9 bases. Sequencing ends 3 residues short of the CDR3 end; the germline J gene provides the rest. Germline CDR1 SGDLS, CDR2 YYNGEE. The V and J ends lost 1 base and 3 bases, in that order; junction bases with no gene match: 6. CDR3 size: 16 residues.